These 26 T cell receptor beta chains were all obtained from the same sample, sequenced in a study of cytomegalovirus exposure and HLA in healthy donors (dated by TCRdb to 2015 to 2018). Library method: the immunoSEQ multiplex PCR assay. For the multiplex PCR, a mixture combining 60 forward primers for TCR Vbeta segments and 13 reverse primers for TCR Jbeta segments was used. This immuneACCESS table, as held by TCRdb, lists in-frame sequences with V and J called but not all clones. Of the missing ones, under half trace to an unresolved V gene in checked studies; the others have no known cause. In this sample's table one finds more than 95,000 clones. The leading ten clones occupy 2% to 2.5% of the sample. Sequenced input: PBMCs. All receptors come from a man aged 40-49 years in good health and CMV-seronegative.

The V call is TRBV21-1, the J call TRBJ2-4; the listed D gene, TRBD2, was not tested against the DNA. TRBV21-1 is recorded as a pseudogene. This CDR3 has 15 amino acids. The CDR3 coding sequence is TGTGCCCACGATGAGCGGAAATTAGGAGAAAACATTCAGTACTTC. Translation gives CAHDERKLGENIQYF.

This chain links TRBV7-9 with TRBJ1-1, with D unclear. V was shortened by 1 base and J by 4 bases, with 7 bases between the two germline ends. The CDR3 has 13 amino acids. In germline, CDR1 is SEHNR, CDR2 FQNEAQ (reference sequence). This CDR3 is CASSLDRVTEAFF. The CDR3 bases are TGTGCCAGCAGCTTAGACAGAGTCACTGAAGCTTTCTTT.

This rearrangement joins TRBV28 to TRBJ1-4, with unresolved D. Trimming pared 4 bases from V and 3 bases from J, leaving 9 bases between. The germline V gene encodes CDR1 MDHEN and CDR2 SYDVKM. This CDR3 is 14 amino acids long. CDR3 bases: TGTGCCAGCAGTTCCCCCGGAGCTAATGAAAAACTGTTTTTT. Encoded protein: CASSSPGANEKLFF.

Concerning this clone: At one end the junction does not follow the germline gene, possibly because of a read error. This chain connects TRBV6-4 to TRBJ2-3; D may be TRBD1 (6 bases). From germline, CDR1 is MRHNA and CDR2 SNTAGT. The CDR3 extends over 14 amino acids. CDR3 DNA sequence: TGTGCCAGCAGCAGGGTGGGGGACACAGATATGCAGTATTTT. Amino acids: CASSRVGDTDMQYF.

Here the CDR3 reads CASSLAQPGWEKLFF. The CDR3, as DNA: TGTGCCAGCAGCTTAGCGCAACCGGGTTGGGAAAAACTGTTTTTT. The chain joins TRBV7-9 to TRBJ1-4; no firm D call. CDR1 and CDR2 from the germline V gene are SEHNR and FQNEAQ (reference sequence). The CDR3 contains 15 residues. V lost 0 bases and J lost 8, with 13 bases in between.

The chain employs TRBV2 and TRBJ2-3, with D unclear. This CDR3 is built from 15 residues. Germline assignment: CDR1 SNHLY and CDR2 FYNNEI. Trimming cost V 5 bases and J 3 bases, with 15 bases left between them. The CDR3 is CASSRSWSRTDTQYF. CDR3 coding DNA: TGTGCCAGCAGTCGGAGCTGGAGTAGGACAGATACGCAGTATTTT.

Comment on this clone: One end of the junction fails to match germline, which may point to a read error. V and J are TRBV5-1 and TRBJ1-4; D is unclear. CDR3 length equals 13 residues. The V gene's germline CDR1 is SGHRS and CDR2 YFSETQ. The CDR3 region is CASSLGTSEKLFF. CDR3 bases: TGCGCCAGCAGCTTGGGGACTAGTGAAAAACTGTTTTTT.

The V and J genes are TRBV2 and TRBJ2-3, with D possibly TRBD2 on 6 matching bases. Germline V CDR1 and CDR2: SNHLY, FYNNEI. The V and J ends lost 2 bases and 2 bases respectively, with 11 bases between them. The CDR3 has 15 amino acids. CDR3 sequence reads: CASSELGGVTDTQYF. The CDR3 nucleotides are TGTGCCAGCAGTGAATTAGGCGGGGTCACAGATACGCAGTATTTT.

V and J are TRBV30 and TRBJ2-1, with D tentatively TRBD2 (6 bases). This CDR3 has 16 residues. V was pared by 0 bases and J by 2 bases, with 14 bases between. The germline gives CDR1 GTSNPN, CDR2 SVGIG (reference sequence). CDR3 DNA sequence: TGTGCCTGGAGTGTTTATCTTAGCGGAGCCTACAATGAGCAGTTCTTC. Residues: CAWSVYLSGAYNEQFF.

The rearrangement links TRBV7-9 to TRBJ2-7; D perhaps matches TRBD1 (6 bases). The CDR3 loop spans 15 amino acids. Between the trimmed V and J ends, which lost 3 bases and 6 bases, there was a span of 18 bases. Germline loops: CDR1 SEHNR, CDR2 FQNEAQ (reference sequence). The CDR3 is CASSFGGRGFSEQYF. The DNA for the CDR3 is TGTGCCAGCAGCTTTGGAGGCAGGGGCTTCTCCGAGCAGTACTTC.

V gene TRBV5-6 combines with J gene TRBJ2-1, with D unresolved. The CDR3 consists of 17 residues. Per the germline V gene, CDR1 is SGHDT and CDR2 is YYEEEE. The V end lost 4 bases, the J end lost 0 bases, and 17 bases lay between the germline ends. The chain's CDR3 is CASSPRWRFGSYNEQFF. The CDR3 DNA is TGTGCCAGCAGCCCAAGGTGGCGGTTTGGCTCCTACAATGAGCAGTTCTTC.

The chain employs TRBV7-3 and TRBJ2-7; D perhaps matches TRBD1 (5 bases). Trimming shortened V by 5 bases and J by 6 bases, and 14 bases separated the two germline ends. Germline V lookup: CDR1 SGHTA, CDR2 FQGTGA. The CDR3 sequence is 13 residues long. CDR3 sequence: CASSQGPAGEQYF. The CDR3, as DNA: TGTGCCAGCAGCCAGGGCCCGGCCGGCGAGCAGTACTTC.

The chain has TRBV5-6 and TRBJ2-3; 10 bases align to TRBD1. The germline gives CDR1 SGHDT, CDR2 YYEEEE. This CDR3 is built from 16 residues. With 5 bases clipped from V and 4 bases from J, the junction kept 10 bases outside the gene matches. The CDR3 loop reads CASSYRTGGNPDTQYF. CDR3 bases: TGTGCCAGCAGTTACCGGACAGGGGGTAACCCAGATACGCAGTATTTT.

This rearrangement joins TRBV7-9 to TRBJ2-7, with D possibly TRBD1 on 6 matching bases. The germline V gene encodes CDR1 SEHNR and CDR2 FQNEAQ (reference sequence). V was pared by 6 bases and J by 2 bases, with 20 bases between. The CDR3 sequence is 16 residues long. In DNA, the CDR3 is TGTGCCAGCAGTTCAGGGGCCGCCCCTGCAACCTACGAGCAGTACTTC. It encodes CASSSGAAPATYEQYF.

The gene calls are TRBV5-1 and TRBJ2-2; tentative D call: TRBD1 (6 bases). The germline V gene encodes CDR1 SGHRS and CDR2 YFSETQ. This CDR3 contains 15 residues. V shed 1 base and J shed 0 bases, with 7 bases lying between them. The CDR3 DNA is TGCGCCAGCAGCTTGCGGACAGCGAACACCGGGGAGCTGTTTTTT. Its protein is CASSLRTANTGELFF.

The CDR3 region has the DNA TGCGCCACCGTACACTCCAACAGGGTTCAGTACTTC. Protein: CATVHSNRVQYF. V and J are TRBV10-1 and TRBJ2-7; a possible D gene is TRBD1 (6 bases). This CDR3 region has 12 residues. The V gene's germline CDR1 is WNHNN and CDR2 SYGVQD (reference sequence). V was cut by 10 bases and J by 10 bases, with 20 bases left in between.

This chain uses TRBV5-8 with TRBJ2-5, with 11 bases aligning to TRBD1. J lost 4 bases, V lost 3 bases, and 2 bases had no gene match. Germline CDR1 is SGHTS and CDR2 is YDEGEE. The CDR3 is 14 amino acids. CDR3 protein: CASSSGQGGETQYF. The CDR3, as DNA: TGTGCCAGCAGCTCGGGACAGGGGGGAGAGACCCAGTACTTC.

The chain has TRBV28 and TRBJ2-1; TRBD2 aligns across 7 bases. Germline CDR1 and CDR2: MDHEN and SYDVKM. V lost 4 bases and J lost 9; bases outside the gene matches: 9. There are 14 residues in the CDR3. The CDR3 loop is CASSSVGLAVEQFF. CDR3 DNA sequence: TGTGCCAGCAGTTCCGTGGGTCTAGCGGTTGAGCAGTTCTTC.

The chain links TRBV2 to TRBJ1-1; tentatively, D is TRBD1 (5 bases). V was trimmed by 5 bases and J by 1 base, leaving 14 bases between them. Germline V lookup: CDR1 SNHLY, CDR2 FYNNEI. The CDR3 has 15 residues. DNA for the CDR3: TGTGCCAGCAGTTCCCGGGGAGGGGAGAACACTGAAGCTTTCTTT. Amino acids: CASSSRGGENTEAFF.

This chain uses TRBV11-3 with TRBJ2-7, with D unclear. Per the germline V gene, CDR1 is SGHNT and CDR2 is YENEEA. The CDR3 loop spans 13 amino acids. V lost 2 bases and J lost 5, with 10 bases in between. The CDR3 reads CASSLLVLNEQYF. The CDR3 DNA reads as TGTGCCAGCAGCTTACTAGTACTGAACGAGCAGTACTTC.

This chain connects TRBV7-2 to TRBJ2-7; D is unresolved. The length of the CDR3 is 11 residues. The V and J ends lost 3 bases and 5 bases respectively, with 5 bases between them. Germline V CDR1 and CDR2: SGHTA, FQGNSA. The CDR3 reads CASSFRDEQYF. In DNA form, the CDR3 reads TGTGCCAGCAGCTTCCGGGACGAGCAGTACTTC. The full variable domain, with the rest looked up from reference TRBV7-2 and TRBJ2-7, is GAGVSQSPSNKVTEKGKDVELRCDPISGHTALYWYRQSLGQGLEFLIYFQGNSAPDKSGLPSDRFSAERTGGSVSTLTIQRTQQEDSAVYLCASSFRDEQYFGPGTRLTVT.

The chain links TRBV7-9 to TRBJ2-3; weak D call: TRBD2 (6 bases). Trimming removed 3 bases at V and 0 bases at J, with 10 bases between. From germline, CDR1 is SEHNR and CDR2 FQNEAQ (reference sequence). The CDR3 is made up of 15 amino acids. The CDR3 protein is CASSFLAGSTDTQYF. In DNA form, the CDR3 reads TGTGCCAGCAGCTTCCTGGCGGGGAGCACAGATACGCAGTATTTT.

The chain has TRBV11-3 and TRBJ2-7; 12 nucleotides agree with TRBD2. Germline trimming cut 4 bases from V and 6 bases from J; bases unmatched to any gene: 4. The CDR3 runs to 14 residues. The germline gives CDR1 SGHNT, CDR2 YENEEA. The CDR3 protein is CASSSGLAGSEQYF. As DNA, the CDR3 is TGTGCCAGCAGCTCCGGACTAGCGGGATCCGAGCAGTACTTC. Together with reference TRBV11-3 and TRBJ2-7, the CDR3 gives the full variable domain: EAGVVQSPRYKIIEKKQPVAFWCNPISGHNTLYWYLQNLGQGPELLIRYENEEAVDDSQLPKDRFSAERLKGVDSTLKIQPAELGDSAVYLCASSSGLAGSEQYFGPGTRLTVT.

Written as DNA, the CDR3 is TGTGCCAGCAGTTACGGGACAGGGCACACAGATACGCAGTATTTT. Amino acids: CASSYGTGHTDTQYF. V is TRBV6-6 and J is TRBJ2-3; 9 nucleotides line up with TRBD1. Germline trimming cut 2 bases from V and 2 bases from J; bases unmatched to any gene: 2. This CDR3 is built from 15 residues. Germline assignment: CDR1 MNHNY and CDR2 SVGAGI (reference sequence).

The chain uses TRBV7-4 and TRBJ2-5, with D maybe TRBD1 (6 bases). The J call may be incorrect, as the DNA end agrees better with TRBJ2-7. The CDR3 contains 16 residues. Per the germline V gene, CDR1 is SGHVT and CDR2 is SQSDAQ. CDR3 amino acids: CASSPQLGAGAYEQYF. The DNA for the CDR3 is TGTGCCAGCAGCCCCCAACTGGGGGCAGGGGCCTACGAGCAGTACTTC.

The chain recombines TRBV6-4 with TRBJ2-7, with D unclear. Per germline, CDR1 MRHNA and CDR2 SNTAGT. The CDR3 has 13 amino acids. V lost 3 bases, J lost 7 bases, and 13 bases lay in between. The CDR3 DNA sequence: TGTGCCAGCAGTGAGCAACTATGGCGGGAGCAGTACTTC. Translating gives CASSEQLWREQYF.